This T cell receptor beta chain was obtained from a study of spatial heterogeneity in lung cancer. General study findings and limits: Intratumoral expanded alpha and beta TCR counts were found to track tumor mutation counts.

Time point here: sample taken at primary tumor resection. Material for sequencing was whole RNA from tumor, nontumor lung or frozen PBMC, left unsorted. This clonotype is medium-sized by share. Antigen: not known. One entry per CDR3 protein, called by TCRdb with MiXCR from the 5' RACE reads. The repertoire holds roughly 5,800 distinct CDR3 sequences, over 7.5% seen once, with 20% to 30% in the top ten. The CDR3 consists of 15 residues. CDR1 and CDR2 (germline): SGDLS, YYNGEE. The V and J ends lost 2 bases and 2 bases, in that order; junction bases with no gene match: 3. The TCR comes from a female donor with early-stage non-small cell lung cancer. V is TRBV9 and J is TRBJ1-3; 8 bases align to TRBD1. This specimen consisted of lung tumor tissue, obtained at surgery. The CDR3 bases are TGTGCCAGCAGCGTTGGACAGGGCGCTGGAAACACCATATATTTT. It encodes CASSVGQGAGNTIYF. The complete variable domain, with remaining parts taken from reference TRBV9 and TRBJ1-3, reads DSGVTQTPKHLITATGQRVTLRCSPRSGDLSVYWYQQSLDQGLQFLIQYYNGEERAKGNILERFSAQQFPDLHSELNLSSLELGDSALYFCASSVGQGAGNTIYFGEGSWLTVV.